Presented here are 11 T cell receptor beta chains from one specimen sequenced in a study of T cell responses to AZD1222 COVID-19 vaccine (dated by TCRdb to the early 2020s). In light of the paper, this sample's time point label describes: baseline before first vaccination. The library was produced with the immunoSEQ multiplex PCR assay. Imported from immuneACCESS, the table was reduced by TCRdb to in-frame sequences with V and J called. These copies leave out some clones; in studies compared against another copy, an unresolved V gene accounts for under half, and the cause of the remainder is not known. The sample has fewer than 150,000 clones on record, roughly 91% of them singletons. The top ten clones comprise roughly 1.1% of the sample. The sequenced sample was peripheral blood, obtained on day 0 of AZD1222 vaccination. The receptors shown here come from an adult in good health.

This chain uses TRBV25-1 with TRBJ1-1; D possibly corresponds to TRBD1 (6 bases). The length of the CDR3 is 14 residues. The V and J ends lost 7 bases and 1 base respectively, with 13 bases between them. Germline V gives CDR1 MGHDK, CDR2 SYGVNS. The CDR3 is CASTGTGRNTEAFF. The CDR3 DNA reads TGTGCCAGCACCGGAACAGGGAGGAACACTGAAGCTTTCTTT.

The genes are TRBV3-1 (or the pseudogene TRBV3-2) and TRBJ1-4; D possibly corresponds to TRBD1 (5 bases). Between the trimmed V and J ends, which lost 1 base and 7 bases, there was a span of 19 bases. The CDR3 totals 17 residues. Germline values: CDR1 LGHDT, CDR2 YNNKEL (reference sequence). The CDR3 nucleotides are TGTGCCAGCAGCCAAGGTCATCGGGGGGAAGTCTTTGAAAAACTGTTTTTT. It codes for CASSQGHRGEVFEKLFF.

V is TRBV7-8 and J is TRBJ1-2; D unclear. CDR3 length: 13 amino acids. Germline assignment: CDR1 SGHVS and CDR2 FQNEAQ. Between the trimmed V and J ends, which lost 0 bases and 6 bases, there was a span of 8 bases. The chain's CDR3 is CASSLAQGNGYTF. CDR3 DNA: TGTGCCAGCAGCTTAGCGCAAGGGAATGGCTACACCTTC. The full variable domain, completed using reference TRBV7-8 and TRBJ1-2, is GAGVSQSPRYKVAKRGQDVALRCDPISGHVSLFWYQQALGQGPEFLTYFQNEAQLDKSGLPSDRFFAERPEGSVSTLKIQRTQQEDSAVYLCASSLAQGNGYTFGSGTRLTVV.

A few counts support this clone. The J gene is TRBJ2-1, the V gene TRBV20-1; the D is unclear. Trimming took off 1 base at V and 7 bases at J, with 5 bases between the two ends. The germline V gene has CDR1 DFQATT and CDR2 SNEGSKA (reference sequence). The CDR3 is 11 residues long. The CDR3: CSARGPNEQFF. The CDR3 DNA follows: TGCAGTGCTAGAGGTCCGAATGAGCAGTTCTTC.

The chain couples TRBV4-1 to TRBJ2-7; D might be TRBD1 or TRBD2, each matching 5 bases. Germline V CDR1 and CDR2: MGHRA, YSYEKL. The CDR3 is 14 residues long. V lost 3 bases and J lost 0, with 9 bases in between. CDR3 loop: CASSHSGSSYEQYF. DNA of the CDR3: TGCGCCAGCAGCCATTCAGGGAGCTCCTACGAGCAGTACTTC.

The J gene is TRBJ1-3, the V gene TRBV2; a possible D gene is TRBD1 (5 bases). V was shortened by 8 bases and J by 0 bases, with 11 bases between the two germline ends. From germline, CDR1 is SNHLY and CDR2 FYNNEI. The CDR3 runs to 14 residues. The CDR3 coding sequence is TGTGCCAGCGTGTGGGGGGTCTCTGGAAACACCATATATTTT. Translation: CASVWGVSGNTIYF.

This chain joins TRBV7-9 and TRBJ2-5, with no clear D. V was shortened by 2 bases and J by 4 bases, with 5 bases between the two germline ends. Per the germline V gene, CDR1 is SEHNR and CDR2 is FQNEAQ (reference sequence). CDR3 size: 12 residues. CDR3 amino acids: CASSLRGETQYF. As DNA, the CDR3 is TGTGCCAGCAGCTTACGCGGAGAGACCCAGTACTTC.

The rearrangement links TRBV9 to TRBJ2-5; D possibly matches TRBD1 or TRBD2 (5 bases each). V was pared by 4 bases and J by 3 bases, with 13 bases between. The V gene's germline CDR1 is SGDLS and CDR2 YYNGEE. CDR3 length: 14 residues. The CDR3 region is CASSHGTGKETQYF. In DNA, the CDR3 is TGTGCCAGCAGCCACGGGACGGGAAAAGAGACCCAGTACTTC.

The chain employs TRBV11-2 and TRBJ2-2, with 10 bases aligning to TRBD1. The CDR3 loop spans 16 amino acids. In germline, CDR1 is SGHAT, CDR2 FQNNGV. V lost 4 bases and J lost 5; bases outside the gene matches: 7. CDR3 nucleotide sequence: TGTGCCAGCAGCTCGCCGGGACAGGGGTGGACCGGGGAGCTGTTTTTT. It translates to CASSSPGQGWTGELFF.

This clone was picked up one time. This chain joins TRBV9 and TRBJ2-1; TRBD2 matches 8 bases. The ends lost 1 base at V and 4 bases at J; junction bases unmatched: 13. Germline lookup yields CDR1 SGDLS and CDR2 YYNGEE. The CDR3 runs 18 residues. The CDR3 coding sequence is TGTGCCAGCAGCGTAACCCTTCCCAATCGCGGGGGGTACAATGAGCAGTTCTTC. Protein sequence: CASSVTLPNRGGYNEQFF.

The V call is TRBV18, the J call TRBJ1-1; 10 bases are shared with TRBD1. CDR1 is KGHSH and CDR2 is LQKENI in the germline V gene. J lost 0 bases, V lost 6 bases, and 4 bases had no gene match. The CDR3 is made up of 15 amino acids. The CDR3 region has the DNA TGTGCCAGCTCCCGCGGGACAGGGGTGAACACTGAAGCTTTCTTT. It is translated as CASSRGTGVNTEAFF. Full variable domain (rest looked up from reference TRBV18 and TRBJ1-1): NAGVMQNPRHLVRRRGQEARLRCSPMKGHSHVYWYRQLPEEGLKFMVYLQKENIIDESGMPKERFSAEFPKEGPSILRIQQVVRGDSAAYFCASSRGTGVNTEAFFGQGTRLTVV.